The 27 T cell receptor beta chains listed next were all sequenced from one sample in a study of cytomegalovirus exposure and HLA in healthy donors. The PCR had 60 Vbeta and 13 Jbeta primers. The method was immunoSEQ multiplex PCR; TCRdb's version includes in-frame clones alone and lacks a portion of them. Here the sample spans around 150,000 clones, about 71% being singletons. What was sequenced was PBMCs. These receptors were collected from a woman aged 30 to 39 in good health and CMV-seronegative.

The chain recombines TRBV7-9 with TRBJ1-3; D is undetermined. CDR3 length equals 13 residues. Germline CDR1 and CDR2: SEHNR and FQNEAQ (reference sequence). With 6 bases removed from V and 1 base from J, the gap between germline ends came to 7 bases. CDR3 in amino acids: CASRTSSGNTIYF. In nucleotides, the CDR3 is TGTGCCAGCAGGACATCATCTGGAAACACCATATATTTT.

This clone came up a few times. DNA for the CDR3: TGCAGTACTAGCGGGAGAGGAACCGGGGAGCTGTTTTTT. It translates to CSTSGRGTGELFF. J is TRBJ2-2 and V is TRBV29-1, with TRBD2 matching 11 bases. This CDR3 has 13 residues. In germline, CDR1 is SQVTM, CDR2 ANQGSEA.

The chain is built from TRBV30 and TRBJ1-5; perhaps TRBD1 as D (6 bases). The CDR3 spans 14 residues. Looked up from germline, CDR1 is GTSNPN and CDR2 is SVGIG (reference sequence). V was cut by 3 bases and J by 11 bases, with 20 bases left in between. The CDR3: CAWSRGGAPRTQHF. Here the CDR3 DNA reads TGTGCCTGGAGCCGCGGGGGGGCCCCTAGGACCCAGCATTTT.

V and J are TRBV11-2 and TRBJ2-5, with a weak D call TRBD2 (5 bases). The DNA end is more similar to TRBJ2-7, so the J call may be wrong. CDR3 size: 14 residues. Germline V gene sequence: CDR1 SGHAT, CDR2 FQNNGV. This chain's CDR3 is CASSPVGDYYEQYF. CDR3 DNA sequence: TGTGCCAGCAGCCCTGTAGGTGACTACTACGAGCAGTACTTC.

The chain is built from TRBV7-9 and TRBJ1-5; a weak D match, TRBD1 (5 bases). With 4 bases removed from V and 9 bases from J, the gap between germline ends came to 13 bases. This CDR3 region has 13 residues. Germline V gene lookup returns CDR1 SEHNR and CDR2 FQNEAQ (reference sequence). The CDR3 sequence: CASSSGLNLPQHF. The CDR3 DNA sequence: TGTGCCAGCAGCTCAGGGTTGAACTTGCCCCAGCATTTT.

V is TRBV28 and J is TRBJ1-2, with 12 bases lining up with TRBD1. Germline CDR1 and CDR2: MDHEN and SYDVKM. V shed 4 bases and J 7 bases; nucleotides not matched to a gene: 7. CDR3 length: 15 residues. The CDR3 sequence is CASSSPGQGACGYTF. As DNA, the CDR3 is TGTGCCAGCAGTTCACCGGGACAGGGGGCTTGTGGCTACACCTTC.

This clone was recorded a few times. The rearrangement uses TRBV30 and TRBJ1-4, with D tentatively TRBD1 (6 bases). CDR3 length: 13 amino acids. V was shortened by 3 bases and J by 7 bases, with 12 bases between the two germline ends. Germline values: CDR1 GTSNPN, CDR2 SVGIG (reference sequence). The CDR3 spells CAWRTGGTEKLFF. In nucleotides, the CDR3 is TGTGCCTGGAGGACAGGTGGTACTGAAAAACTGTTTTTT.

Sample share makes this clone large. The rearrangement joins TRBV7-8 to TRBJ2-1, with a possible D match to TRBD2 (5 bases). Germline V lookup: CDR1 SGHVS, CDR2 FQNEAQ. The CDR3 extends over 12 amino acids. Trimming took off 5 bases at V and 7 bases at J, with 9 bases between the two ends. CDR3 DNA sequence: TGTGCCAGCAGCCCCTCGGGGAATGAGCAGTTCTTC. As protein: CASSPSGNEQFF.

The V and J genes are TRBV28 and TRBJ1-5; D not certain. Germline CDR1 and CDR2: MDHEN and SYDVKM. With 4 bases removed from V and 2 bases from J, the gap between germline ends came to 9 bases. There are 14 residues in the CDR3. CDR3: CASSYGFGNQPQHF. CDR3 nucleotide sequence: TGTGCCAGCAGTTACGGGTTCGGCAATCAGCCCCAGCATTTT.

The V call is TRBV28, the J call TRBJ1-6, with D hard to call. The CDR3 extends over 14 amino acids. Germline CDR1 and CDR2: MDHEN and SYDVKM. V lost 2 bases and J lost 10, with 12 bases in between. CDR3 nucleotides: TGTGCCAGCAGTTTACCCGCCAGGTGGTCACCCCTCCACTTT. The encoded protein is CASSLPARWSPLHF.

The rearrangement uses TRBV29-1 and TRBJ2-5; 7 nucleotides agree with TRBD1. The CDR3 is 13 amino acids. CDR1 and CDR2 from the germline V gene are SQVTM and ANQGSEA. The V segment lost 7 bases and the J segment 0 bases; nucleotides outside the gene matches: 5. CDR3 sequence: CSAKGAHQETQYF. The CDR3 DNA is TGCAGCGCCAAGGGGGCACACCAAGAGACCCAGTACTTC.

This clone has just one count. This chain links TRBV27 with TRBJ2-5; D remains ambiguous. The CDR3 length is 16 residues. The germline V gene has CDR1 MNHEY and CDR2 SMNVEV (reference sequence). V was cut by 5 bases and J by 2 bases, with 18 bases left in between. The CDR3 DNA reads TGTGCCAGCAGTCCTTCTCTCTCTAGAGAACAAGAGACCCAGTACTTC. Translating gives CASSPSLSREQETQYF.

This clone was recorded once. V gene TRBV29-1 combines with J gene TRBJ1-1; no reliable D call. V shed 0 bases and J shed 1 base, with 9 bases lying between them. This CDR3 is 14 amino acids long. Germline-derived CDR1 and CDR2 are SQVTM and ANQGSEA. The CDR3, as DNA: TGCAGCGTTGAAGATTTACACGCGAACACTGAAGCTTTCTTT. Amino acids: CSVEDLHANTEAFF.

The chain employs TRBV6-4 and TRBJ2-5; TRBD2 might be the D (6 bases). The CDR3 length is 12 residues. CDR1 MRHNA and CDR2 SNTAGT come from the germline V gene. Trimming pared 5 bases from V and 5 bases from J, leaving 9 bases between. CDR3 in amino acids: CASSRGLETQYF. CDR3 nucleotide sequence: TGTGCCAGCAGTCGGGGGTTGGAGACCCAGTACTTC.

This clone was counted only a few times. This sequence joins TRBV19 and TRBJ2-5; D might be TRBD2 (6 bases). Germline CDR1 reads LNHDA; CDR2 reads SQIVND (reference sequence). Deletions cut 3 bases from V and 1 base from J, with 6 bases between. This CDR3 region has 13 residues. This CDR3 reads CASSMGGQETQYF. As DNA, the CDR3 is TGTGCCAGTAGTATGGGGGGCCAAGAGACCCAGTACTTC.

V usage is TRBV5-4 and J usage is TRBJ2-1; perhaps TRBD1 as D (6 bases). Trimming stripped 4 bases from V and 7 bases from J, with 9 bases between. Germline V lookup: CDR1 SGHNT, CDR2 YYREEE (reference sequence). The length of the CDR3 is 12 residues. The CDR3 sequence: CASSTGINEQFF. In nucleotides, the CDR3 is TGTGCCAGCAGCACAGGGATAAATGAGCAGTTCTTC.

V and J are TRBV28 and TRBJ2-2; 8 bases fit TRBD1. With 7 bases clipped from V and 6 bases from J, the junction kept 4 bases outside the gene matches. The CDR3 contains 13 residues. The germline CDR1 and CDR2 sequences are MDHEN and SYDVKM. The CDR3 loop reads CASIRDRPGELFF. CDR3 sequence (DNA): TGTGCCAGCATAAGGGACAGGCCCGGGGAGCTGTTTTTT.

This clone was seen a single time. The genes are TRBV25-1 and TRBJ2-7; 9 nucleotides align to TRBD1. V dropped 6 bases and J dropped 7; count of bases not matched to a gene: 4. CDR1 and CDR2 (germline): MGHDK, SYGVNS. The CDR3 length is 12 residues. The CDR3 here is CASRKGTGEQYF. In DNA form, the CDR3 reads TGTGCCAGCAGGAAGGGGACAGGGGAGCAGTACTTC.

This rearrangement joins TRBV25-1 to TRBJ2-1; 10 bases agree with TRBD1. The length of the CDR3 is 13 residues. V shed 6 bases, J shed 14 bases, and the junction held 10 bases outside the gene matches. Germline values: CDR1 MGHDK, CDR2 SYGVNS. In DNA form, the CDR3 reads TGTGCCAGCAGCGCAACCGGGACAGGGGACAAGTTCTTC. Protein product: CASSATGTGDKFF.

The chain uses TRBV6-6 and TRBJ1-2; D might be TRBD1 (5 bases). In germline, CDR1 is MNHNY, CDR2 SVGAGI (reference sequence). The V gene lost 8 bases and the J gene lost 7 bases, with 14 bases spanning the gap. The CDR3 runs to 12 residues. The CDR3 DNA reads TGTGCCAGCGGGACTACAAATTTTGGCTACACCTTC. Translated: CASGTTNFGYTF.

V is TRBV6-6 and J is TRBJ1-3, with a weak D call TRBD1 (6 bases). The CDR3 covers 13 residues. Deletions cut 5 bases from V and 2 bases from J, with 7 bases between. The germline V gene encodes CDR1 MNHNY and CDR2 SVGAGI (reference sequence). The CDR3 DNA sequence: TGTGCCAGCAGTCAGGGGACTGGAAACACCATATATTTT. It codes for CASSQGTGNTIYF.

The table lists this clone with a few counts. V is TRBV7-6 and J is TRBJ2-1; 8 bases are a match to TRBD2. Trimming cost V 1 base and J 6 bases; bases outside gene matches: 8. The CDR3 is 16 amino acids. Germline assignment: CDR1 SGHVS and CDR2 FNYEAQ. DNA for the CDR3: TGTGCCAGCAGCTTAGGGACTAGCCAGAGGCCCAATGAGCAGTTCTTC. Its protein is CASSLGTSQRPNEQFF.

This chain's CDR3 is CASSRTGRGDTQYF. As DNA, the CDR3 is TGTGCCAGCAGCCGGACAGGGAGGGGTGATACGCAGTATTTT. J is TRBJ2-3 and V is TRBV28; TRBD1 might be the D (8 bases). The CDR3 runs 14 residues. Per germline, CDR1 MDHEN and CDR2 SYDVKM. V was clipped by 6 bases and J by 6 bases, with 16 bases between them.

This clone was seen just once. The V call is TRBV4-1, the J call TRBJ1-5, with D perhaps matching TRBD1 (6 bases). CDR1 is MGHRA, CDR2 YSYEKL, per germline. V lost 6 bases and J 6 bases, leaving 15 bases between the germline ends. This CDR3 spans 14 amino acids. The DNA of the CDR3 is TGCGCCAGCAGTTCACAGGGCGGAGGTCAGCCCCAGCATTTT. Its translation is CASSSQGGGQPQHF.

The chain is built from TRBV10-3 and TRBJ2-3; unclear D gene. Per the germline V gene, CDR1 is ENHRY and CDR2 is SYGVKD. This CDR3 has 13 amino acids. V was trimmed by 5 bases and J by 0 bases, leaving 6 bases between them. The CDR3: CAISKTSTDTQYF. CDR3 nucleotide sequence: TGTGCCATCAGTAAGACTAGCACAGATACGCAGTATTTT.

Only a few counts were recorded for this clone. V is TRBV19 and J is TRBJ2-5; TRBD2 aligns across 13 bases. CDR3 length: 16 amino acids. CDR1 LNHDA and CDR2 SQIVND come from the germline V gene (reference sequence). V gave up 3 bases and J gave up 3 bases; unmatched junction bases: 4. The CDR3 bases are TGTGCCAGTAGTATTCAGGGACTAGCGGGAAAAGAGACCCAGTACTTC. This encodes CASSIQGLAGKETQYF.

The chain couples TRBV19 to TRBJ2-7, with TRBD2 identical over 8 bases. Germline V lookup: CDR1 LNHDA, CDR2 SQIVND (reference sequence). There are 14 residues in the CDR3. V lost 3 bases to trimming and J lost 7 bases; unmatched junction nucleotides: 8. CDR3 residues: CASSISAGGWEQYF. The CDR3 DNA reads TGTGCCAGTAGTATTAGCGCGGGGGGCTGGGAGCAGTACTTC.